Listed here are 6 T cell receptor beta chains from one sample, sequenced in a study of cytomegalovirus exposure and HLA in healthy donors. PCR involved 60 Vbeta and 13 Jbeta primers. TCRdb's table, derived via immunoSEQ multiplex PCR, lists solely in-frame clones and lacks some. The sample consists of some 200,000 clones, roughly 87% of them appearing once. The sample was PBMCs. These receptors were taken from a girl under three years old in good health and CMV-seronegative.

The chain combines TRBV6-5 with TRBJ1-1; D not resolved. Germline CDR1 reads MNHEY; CDR2 reads SVGAGI. The CDR3 is 13 amino acids. V dropped 4 bases and J dropped 1 base, with 7 bases sitting between them. The DNA of the CDR3 is TGTGCCAGCAGTTTTTCAGGGAACACTGAAGCTTTCTTT. Translating gives CASSFSGNTEAFF.

In its sample, this clone was seen once. The chain carries TRBV4-1 and TRBJ1-3; D may be TRBD1 (5 bases). This CDR3 contains 17 residues. Deletions cut 0 bases from V and 0 bases from J, with 12 bases between. Germline lookup yields CDR1 MGHRA and CDR2 YSYEKL. The CDR3 DNA reads TGCGCCAGCAGCCAAGACCAGGGAACGATCTCTGGAAACACCATATATTTT. Its translation is CASSQDQGTISGNTIYF.

This chain uses TRBV13 with TRBJ1-2, with 8 bases identical to TRBD1. This CDR3 has 15 residues. The J segment lost 0 bases and the V segment lost 4 bases, leaving 4 bases of the junction unmatched. Per germline, CDR1 PRHDT and CDR2 FYEKMQ (reference sequence). The CDR3 here is CASSSGDRTNYGYTF. CDR3 DNA: TGTGCCAGCAGCTCCGGGGACAGGACTAACTATGGCTACACCTTC.

This chain connects TRBV9 to TRBJ1-2; no clear D gene. The CDR3 is 15 residues long. Germline CDR1 SGDLS, CDR2 YYNGEE. V was cut by 0 bases and J by 3 bases, with 12 bases left in between. CDR3 loop: CASSVGVSGDYGYTF. The DNA for the CDR3 is TGTGCCAGCAGCGTAGGTGTGTCTGGAGACTATGGCTACACCTTC. Combining the CDR3 with reference TRBV9 and TRBJ1-2 gives the whole variable domain DSGVTQTPKHLITATGQRVTLRCSPRSGDLSVYWYQQSLDQGLQFLIQYYNGEERAKGNILERFSAQQFPDLHSELNLSSLELGDSALYFCASSVGVSGDYGYTFGSGTRLTVV.

DNA for the CDR3: TGTGCCAGCTCACGGGAGGATACGCAGTATTTT. This gives the protein CASSREDTQYF. The J gene is TRBJ2-3, the V gene TRBV18; D is possibly TRBD2 (5 bases). The CDR3 has 11 amino acids. Germline CDR1 is KGHSH and CDR2 is LQKENI. Trimming pared 4 bases from V and 6 bases from J, leaving 5 bases between.

V gene TRBV2 combines with J gene TRBJ2-3; D is uncertain. Trimming cost V 4 bases and J 4 bases, with 12 bases left between them. The CDR3 is 14 residues long. Germline loops: CDR1 SNHLY, CDR2 FYNNEI. The CDR3 nucleotides read TGTGCCAGCAGTGCCGATGAGGCGGCAGATACGCAGTATTTT. Translation: CASSADEAADTQYF. Based on the CDR3 plus reference TRBV2 and TRBJ2-3, the full variable domain is EPEVTQTPSHQVTQMGQEVILRCVPISNHLYFYWYRQILGQKVEFLVSFYNNEISEKSEIFDDQFSVERPDGSNFTLKIRSTKLEDSAMYFCASSADEAADTQYFGPGTRLTVL.